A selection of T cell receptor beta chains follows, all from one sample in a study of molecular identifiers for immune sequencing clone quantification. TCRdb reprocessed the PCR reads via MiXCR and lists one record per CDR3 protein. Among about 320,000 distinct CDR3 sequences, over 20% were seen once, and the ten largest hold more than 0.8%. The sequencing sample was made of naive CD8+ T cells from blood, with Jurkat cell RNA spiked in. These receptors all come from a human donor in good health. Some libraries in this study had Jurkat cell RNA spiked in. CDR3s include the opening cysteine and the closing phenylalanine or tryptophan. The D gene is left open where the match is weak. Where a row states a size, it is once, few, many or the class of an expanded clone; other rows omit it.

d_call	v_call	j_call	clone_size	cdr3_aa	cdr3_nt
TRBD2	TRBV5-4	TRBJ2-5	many	CASSAGTRGIETQYF	TGTGCCAGCAGCGCTGGGACTAGAGGAATAGAGACCCAGTACTTC
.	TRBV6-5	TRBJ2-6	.	CATAAGANVLTF	TGTGCCACCGCCGCTGGGGCCAACGTCCTGACTTTC
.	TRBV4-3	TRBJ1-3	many	CASSQDRAGNTIYF	TGCGCCAGCAGCCAAGACAGGGCTGGAAACACCATATATTTT
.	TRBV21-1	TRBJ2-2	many	CASSKALSFSGTGATGELFF	TGTGCCAGCAGCAAAGCGCTTTCGTTTTCCGGGACAGGGGCGACCGGGGAGCTGTTTTTT
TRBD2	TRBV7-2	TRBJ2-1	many	CASSLEPSGLAGERFF	TGTGCCAGCAGCTTAGAGCCCTCCGGACTAGCGGGGGAAAGGTTCTTC
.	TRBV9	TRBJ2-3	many	CASSASPGLRTDTQYF	TGTGCCAGCAGCGCAAGCCCGGGACTGCGCACAGATACGCAGTATTTT
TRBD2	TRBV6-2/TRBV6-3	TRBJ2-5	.	CASSYSLAELQETQYF	TGTGCCAGCAGTTACTCCCTAGCGGAACTCCAAGAGACCCAGTACTTC
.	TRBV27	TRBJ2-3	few	CASSPRVLAGAGHTDTQYF	TGTGCCAGCAGTCCACGGGTCCTTGCTGGGGCGGGGCACACAGATACGCAGTATTTT
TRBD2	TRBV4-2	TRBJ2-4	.	CASSQDWGGGEGKNIQYF	TGTGCCAGCAGCCAAGATTGGGGGGGGGGGGAAGGCAAAAACATTCAGTACTTC
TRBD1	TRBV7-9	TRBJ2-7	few	CASSPSGQGPGSYEQYF	TGTGCCAGCAGCCCAAGCGGACAGGGGCCGGGGTCCTACGAGCAGTACTTC